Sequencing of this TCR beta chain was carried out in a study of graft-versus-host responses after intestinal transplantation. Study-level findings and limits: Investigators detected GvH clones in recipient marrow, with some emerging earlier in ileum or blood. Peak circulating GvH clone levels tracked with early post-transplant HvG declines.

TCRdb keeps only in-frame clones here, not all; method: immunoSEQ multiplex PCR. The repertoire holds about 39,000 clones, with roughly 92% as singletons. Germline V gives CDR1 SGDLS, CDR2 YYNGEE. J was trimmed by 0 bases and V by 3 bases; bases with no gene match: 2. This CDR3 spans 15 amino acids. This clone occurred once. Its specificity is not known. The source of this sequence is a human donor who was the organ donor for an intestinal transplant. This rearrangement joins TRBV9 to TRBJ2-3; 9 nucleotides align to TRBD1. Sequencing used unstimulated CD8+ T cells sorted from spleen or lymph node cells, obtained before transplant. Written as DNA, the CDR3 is TGTGCCAGCAGCGGGACAGGGGTGAGCACAGATACGCAGTATTTT. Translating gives CASSGTGVSTDTQYF. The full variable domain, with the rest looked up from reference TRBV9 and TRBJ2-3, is DSGVTQTPKHLITATGQRVTLRCSPRSGDLSVYWYQQSLDQGLQFLIQYYNGEERAKGNILERFSAQQFPDLHSELNLSSLELGDSALYFCASSGTGVSTDTQYFGPGTRLTVL.